A selection of T cell receptor beta chains follows, all from one sample in a study of blood T cell repertoires in COVID-19. This table comes from immunoSEQ multiplex PCR, and its TCRdb copy is limited to in-frame clones, with some not included. Among under 55,000 clones listed, approximately 85% were seen once. Sequenced sample: peripheral blood. All receptors come from a woman aged 80 or over with acute or convalescent COVID-19. The CDR3 runs from the conserved cysteine through the conserved F or W.

v_call	cdr3_aa
TRBV7-2	CASSPRQGAREKLFF
TRBV28	CASRTSGIPEQYF
TRBV3-1/TRBV3-2	CASSRAGTTSYEQYF
TRBV24-1	CATSEPGGWNEQFF
TRBV7-9	CASSSWGGIVTEAFF
TRBV6-6	CASSFRTSGSAYEQYF
TRBV11-2	CASSFTSNEQFF
TRBV19	CASSTEQGSVGEQFF
TRBV28	CASTPSAGRSAYNEQFF
TRBV2	CASSVLGGSTGELFF
TRBV6-5	CASSHGQLNTEAFF
TRBV6-1	CASSEAGGGQGRQPQHF
TRBV2	CASSTQGQYNSPLHF
TRBV12-3/TRBV12-4	CASRVAGRGEQYF
TRBV27	CASRRTGSYEQYF
TRBV7-9	CASSVGQGFGGYTF
TRBV28	CASSPRQGVPQPQHF
TRBV4-1	CASSQEGGGNQPQHF
TRBV24-1	CATSEARGEADTQYF
TRBV4-2	CASSQEDRNYGYTF
TRBV15	CATSRDMNTGELFF
TRBV11-2	CASSLQNNEQFF
TRBV5-6	CASSSAGELFF
TRBV29-1	CSVVSTSGLHDTQYF
TRBV28	CASSSGGSGTEQFF
TRBV21-1	CASSKLTGDGEKLFF
TRBV20-1	CSASSGTTSTDTQYF
TRBV6-5	CASSRTGTISYEQYF
TRBV5-4	CASSLAGTPNSPLHF
TRBV18	CASSPNGGSGANVLTF
TRBV24-1	CATSDSGSTDTQYF
TRBV7-9	CASSLLWGSGRTDTQYF
TRBV5-4	CASSIGQGTNEKLFF
TRBV15	CATSRDLRGNYEQYF
TRBV5-6	CASSLAGGRVQETQYF
TRBV6-5	CASSYSDRGRTEAFF
TRBV28	CASSLPTGGTGELFF
TRBV4-1	CASSRGTSGSYNEQFF
TRBV2	CASSVTARSSTF
TRBV18	CASSSDREQPQHF
TRBV2	CASSTTPATNEKLFF
TRBV10-3	CAIGDTLSADTQYF
TRBV7-2	CASALTGALRYTEAFF
TRBV30	CAWSLPGGYYNEQFF
TRBV19	CASSIRDEQFF
TRBV6-5	CASRATGGGETQYF
TRBV27	CASSPSSLIAYNEQFF
TRBV5-1	CASSFRGRENTEAFF
TRBV19	CATGGRGNQPQHF
TRBV7-8	CASSQQGGVYSNQPQHF
TRBV4-1	CASSHTAGGSTGELFF
TRBV19	CASSSTSGSEQFF
TRBV3-1/TRBV3-2	CASSQEQFGKLFF
TRBV11-3	CASSSRTSGEYNEQFF
TRBV18	CASSLGRVETQYF
TRBV27	CASSSRRREGLQETQYF
TRBV27	CASSSENLGGSDEQYF